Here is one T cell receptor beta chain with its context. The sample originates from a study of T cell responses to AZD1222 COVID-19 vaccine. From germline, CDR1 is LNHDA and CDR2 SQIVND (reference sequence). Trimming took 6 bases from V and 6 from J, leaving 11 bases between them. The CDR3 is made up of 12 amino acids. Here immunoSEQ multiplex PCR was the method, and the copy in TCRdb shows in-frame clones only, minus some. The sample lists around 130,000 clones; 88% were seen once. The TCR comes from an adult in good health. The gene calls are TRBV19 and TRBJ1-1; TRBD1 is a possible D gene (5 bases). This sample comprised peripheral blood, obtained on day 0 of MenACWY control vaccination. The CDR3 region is CASRPPGAEAFF. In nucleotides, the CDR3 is TGTGCCAGTAGGCCGCCGGGGGCTGAAGCTTTCTTT.